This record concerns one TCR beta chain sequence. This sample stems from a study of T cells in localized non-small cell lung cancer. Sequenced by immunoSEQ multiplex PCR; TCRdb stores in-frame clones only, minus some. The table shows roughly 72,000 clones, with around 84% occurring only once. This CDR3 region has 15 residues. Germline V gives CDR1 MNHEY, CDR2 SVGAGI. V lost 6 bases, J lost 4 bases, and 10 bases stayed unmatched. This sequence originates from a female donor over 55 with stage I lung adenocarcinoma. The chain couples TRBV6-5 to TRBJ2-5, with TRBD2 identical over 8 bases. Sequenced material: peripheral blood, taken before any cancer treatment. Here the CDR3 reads CASSPQGGRIETQYF. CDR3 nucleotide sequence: TGTGCCAGCAGCCCGCAGGGCGGGAGGATAGAGACCCAGTACTTC.